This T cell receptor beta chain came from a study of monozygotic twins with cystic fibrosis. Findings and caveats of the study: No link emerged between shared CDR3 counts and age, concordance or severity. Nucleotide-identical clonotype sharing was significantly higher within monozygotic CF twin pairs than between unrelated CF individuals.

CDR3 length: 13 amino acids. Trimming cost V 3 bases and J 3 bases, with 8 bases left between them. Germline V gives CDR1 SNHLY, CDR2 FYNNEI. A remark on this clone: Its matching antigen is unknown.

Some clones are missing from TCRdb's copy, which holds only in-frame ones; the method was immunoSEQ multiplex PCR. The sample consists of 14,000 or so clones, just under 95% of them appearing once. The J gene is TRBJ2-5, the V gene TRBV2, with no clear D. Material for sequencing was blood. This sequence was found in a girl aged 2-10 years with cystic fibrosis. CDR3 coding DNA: TGTGCCAGCAGTGAGGACCTAAAAGAGACCCAGTACTTC. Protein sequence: CASSEDLKETQYF.